This T cell receptor (beta chain) came from a study of spatial heterogeneity in lung cancer. Germline lookup yields CDR1 DFQATT and CDR2 SNEGSKA (reference sequence). The V gene lost 8 bases and the J gene lost 6 bases, with 4 bases spanning the gap. The CDR3 has 8 residues. This clonotype was detected ten times or more. As for time point: sample taken at primary tumor resection. The donor group consisted of approximately 77 patients who had untreated, early-stage non-small cell lung cancer. Each CDR3 protein is one row after TCRdb ran MiXCR on the 5' RACE reads. The repertoire holds roughly 21,000 distinct CDR3 sequences, 3% to 3.5% seen once, with roughly 26% in the top ten.

This clonotype was sampled from a female donor with early-stage non-small cell lung cancer. The rearrangement joins TRBV20-1 to TRBJ1-2; no firm D call. This specimen was PBMCs, taken at surgery. The CDR3 loop is CSMDGYTF. The CDR3 DNA reads as TGCAGTATGGATGGCTACACCTTC.